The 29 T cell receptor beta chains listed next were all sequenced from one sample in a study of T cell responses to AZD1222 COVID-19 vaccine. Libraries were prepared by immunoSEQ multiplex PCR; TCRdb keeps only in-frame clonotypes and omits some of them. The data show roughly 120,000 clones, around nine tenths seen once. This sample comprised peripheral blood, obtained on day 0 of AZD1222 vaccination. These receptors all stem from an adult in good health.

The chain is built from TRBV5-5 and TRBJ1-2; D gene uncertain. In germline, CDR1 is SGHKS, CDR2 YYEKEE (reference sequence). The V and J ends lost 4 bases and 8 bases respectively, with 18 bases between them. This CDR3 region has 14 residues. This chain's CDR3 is CASSRPGSMRGYTF. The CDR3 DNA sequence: TGTGCCAGCAGCCGGCCGGGGTCGATGCGGGGCTACACCTTC.

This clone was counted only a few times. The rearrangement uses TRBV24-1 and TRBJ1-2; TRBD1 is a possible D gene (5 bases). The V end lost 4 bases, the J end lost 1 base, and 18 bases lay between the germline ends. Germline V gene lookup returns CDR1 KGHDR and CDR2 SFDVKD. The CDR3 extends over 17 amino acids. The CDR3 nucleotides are TGTGCCACCAGTGACCTGATGGGGGGGGTAGGTAACTATGGCTACACCTTC. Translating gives CATSDLMGGVGNYGYTF.

The chain's CDR3 is CASSRSGDTEAFF. In DNA form, the CDR3 reads TGTGCCAGCAGCAGATCAGGGGACACTGAAGCTTTCTTT. The chain carries TRBV7-7 and TRBJ1-1; D is perhaps TRBD1 (6 bases). The CDR3 is 13 residues long. Germline loops: CDR1 SSHAT, CDR2 FNYEAQ (reference sequence). With 5 bases removed from V and 3 bases from J, the gap between germline ends came to 10 bases.

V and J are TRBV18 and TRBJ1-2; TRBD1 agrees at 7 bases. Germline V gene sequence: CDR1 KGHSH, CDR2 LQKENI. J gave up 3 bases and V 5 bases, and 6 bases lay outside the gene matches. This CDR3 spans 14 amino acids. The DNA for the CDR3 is TGTGCCAGCTCAGCGGGACAGATCTACTATGGCTACACCTTC. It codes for CASSAGQIYYGYTF.

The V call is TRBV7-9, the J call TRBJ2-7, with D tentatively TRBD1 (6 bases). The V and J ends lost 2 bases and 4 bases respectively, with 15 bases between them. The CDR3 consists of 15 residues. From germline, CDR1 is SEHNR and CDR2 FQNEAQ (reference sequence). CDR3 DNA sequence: TGTGCCAGCAGCTTATCGTCAGGGGTTCAGTACGAGCAGTACTTC. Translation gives CASSLSSGVQYEQYF.

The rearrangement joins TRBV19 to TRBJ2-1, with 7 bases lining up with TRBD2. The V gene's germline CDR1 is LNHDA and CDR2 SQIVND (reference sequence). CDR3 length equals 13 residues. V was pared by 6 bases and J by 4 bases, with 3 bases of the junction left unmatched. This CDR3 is CASSTSAYNEQFF. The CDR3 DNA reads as TGTGCCAGTAGCACTAGCGCGTACAATGAGCAGTTCTTC.

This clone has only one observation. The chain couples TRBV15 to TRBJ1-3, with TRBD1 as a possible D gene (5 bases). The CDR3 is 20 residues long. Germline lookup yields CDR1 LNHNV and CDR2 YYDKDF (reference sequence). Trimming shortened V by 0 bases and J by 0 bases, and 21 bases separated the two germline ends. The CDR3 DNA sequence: TGTGCCACCAGCAGAGAAGGGGCAGAGGAATACCTAAGCTCTGGAAACACCATATATTTT. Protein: CATSREGAEEYLSSGNTIYF.

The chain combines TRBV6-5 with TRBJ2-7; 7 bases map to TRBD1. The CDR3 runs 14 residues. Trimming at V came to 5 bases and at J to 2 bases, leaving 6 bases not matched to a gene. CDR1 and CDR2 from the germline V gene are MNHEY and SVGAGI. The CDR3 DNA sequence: TGTGCCAGCAGTAGGGACAGTTCCACCTACGAGCAGTACTTC. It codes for CASSRDSSTYEQYF.

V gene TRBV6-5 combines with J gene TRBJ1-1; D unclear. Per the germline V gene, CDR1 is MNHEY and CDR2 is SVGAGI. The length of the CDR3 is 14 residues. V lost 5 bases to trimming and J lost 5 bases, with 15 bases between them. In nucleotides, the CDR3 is TGTGCCAGCAGTCTGGCCCCGTTGGATACTGAAGCTTTCTTT. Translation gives CASSLAPLDTEAFF.

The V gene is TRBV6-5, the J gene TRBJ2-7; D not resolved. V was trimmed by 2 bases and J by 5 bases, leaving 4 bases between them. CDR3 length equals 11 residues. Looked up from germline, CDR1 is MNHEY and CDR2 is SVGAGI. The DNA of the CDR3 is TGTGCCAGCAGTTACCACGACGAGCAGTACTTC. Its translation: CASSYHDEQYF.

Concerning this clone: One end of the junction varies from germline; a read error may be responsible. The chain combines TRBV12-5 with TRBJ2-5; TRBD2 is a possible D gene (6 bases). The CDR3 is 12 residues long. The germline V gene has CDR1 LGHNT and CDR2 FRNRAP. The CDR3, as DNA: TGTGCTAGTGGTTTGGTAGACGGAGGGTTGGACTTC. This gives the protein CASGLVDGGLDF.

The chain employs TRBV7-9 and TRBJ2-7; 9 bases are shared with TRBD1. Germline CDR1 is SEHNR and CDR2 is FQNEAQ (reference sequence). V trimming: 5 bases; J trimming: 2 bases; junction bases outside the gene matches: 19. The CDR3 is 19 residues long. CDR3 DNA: TGTGCCAGCAGCCCCCAGCCCCCGAAAAACCGGGACAGGGCCTACGAGCAGTACTTC. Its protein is CASSPQPPKNRDRAYEQYF.

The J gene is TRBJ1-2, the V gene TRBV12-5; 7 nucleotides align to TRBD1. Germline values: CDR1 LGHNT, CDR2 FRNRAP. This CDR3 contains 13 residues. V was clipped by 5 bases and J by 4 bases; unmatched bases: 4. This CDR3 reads CASGPGGGYGYTF. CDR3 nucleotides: TGTGCTAGTGGTCCAGGGGGAGGCTATGGCTACACCTTC.

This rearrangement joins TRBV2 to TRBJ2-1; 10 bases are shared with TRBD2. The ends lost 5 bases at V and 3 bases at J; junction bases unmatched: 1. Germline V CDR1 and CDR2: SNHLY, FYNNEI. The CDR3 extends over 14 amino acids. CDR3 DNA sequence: TGTGCCAGCAGTAGCGGGGGGGACTACAATGAGCAGTTCTTC. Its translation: CASSSGGDYNEQFF.

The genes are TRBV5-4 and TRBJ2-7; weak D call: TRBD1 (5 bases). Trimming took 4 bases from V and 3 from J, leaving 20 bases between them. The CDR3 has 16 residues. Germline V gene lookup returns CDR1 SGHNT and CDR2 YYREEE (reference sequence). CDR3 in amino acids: CASSPNGAKLHYEQYF. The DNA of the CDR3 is TGTGCCAGCAGCCCAAATGGGGCGAAGCTACACTACGAGCAGTACTTC.

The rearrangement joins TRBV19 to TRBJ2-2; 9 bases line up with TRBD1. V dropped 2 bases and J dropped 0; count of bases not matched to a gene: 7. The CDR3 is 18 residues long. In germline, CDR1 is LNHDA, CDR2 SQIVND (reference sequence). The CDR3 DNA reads TGTGCCAGTAGTATATGGACAGGGGTCGTCCCGAACACCGGGGAGCTGTTTTTT. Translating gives CASSIWTGVVPNTGELFF.

CDR3 DNA sequence: TGTGCCAGCAGTTCCGAGACTAGCGGGCCCTACGAGCAGTACTTC. Amino acid sequence: CASSSETSGPYEQYF. The V call is TRBV6-2 or TRBV6-3, the J call TRBJ2-7; TRBD2 aligns across 10 bases. Germline trimming cut 4 bases from V and 2 bases from J; bases unmatched to any gene: 5. The CDR3 covers 15 residues. Per the germline V gene, CDR1 is MNHEY and CDR2 is SVGEGT.

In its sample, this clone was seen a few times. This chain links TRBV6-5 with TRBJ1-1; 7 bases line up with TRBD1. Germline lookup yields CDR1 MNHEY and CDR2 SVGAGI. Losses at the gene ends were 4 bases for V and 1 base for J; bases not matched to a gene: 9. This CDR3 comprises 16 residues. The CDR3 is CASSSTGSWSNTEAFF. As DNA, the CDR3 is TGTGCCAGCAGTTCGACAGGGTCGTGGTCGAACACTGAAGCTTTCTTT.

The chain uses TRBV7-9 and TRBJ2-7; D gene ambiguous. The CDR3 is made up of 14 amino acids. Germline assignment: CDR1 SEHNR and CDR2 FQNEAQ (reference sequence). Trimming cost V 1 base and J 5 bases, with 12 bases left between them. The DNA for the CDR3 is TGTGCCAGCAGCTTAGTATCTGGGTTCAACGAGCAGTACTTC. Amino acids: CASSLVSGFNEQYF.

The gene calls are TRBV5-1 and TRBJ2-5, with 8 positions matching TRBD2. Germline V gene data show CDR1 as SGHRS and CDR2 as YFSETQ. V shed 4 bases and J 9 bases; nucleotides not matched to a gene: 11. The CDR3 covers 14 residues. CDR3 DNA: TGCGCCAGCAGCGTCAGCGGGGGCCGAGGGGCCCAGTACTTC. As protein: CASSVSGGRGAQYF.

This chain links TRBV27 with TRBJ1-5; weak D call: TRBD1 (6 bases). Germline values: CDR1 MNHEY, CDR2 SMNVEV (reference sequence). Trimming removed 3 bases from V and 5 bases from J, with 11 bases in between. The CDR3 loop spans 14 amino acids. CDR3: CASSFLGADQPQHF. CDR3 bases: TGTGCCAGCAGTTTCTTGGGGGCCGATCAGCCCCAGCATTTT.

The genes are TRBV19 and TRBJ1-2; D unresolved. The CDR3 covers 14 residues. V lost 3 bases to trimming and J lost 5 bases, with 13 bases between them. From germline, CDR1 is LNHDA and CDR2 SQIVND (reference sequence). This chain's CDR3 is CASSISPVRYGYTF. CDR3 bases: TGTGCCAGTAGTATCTCACCAGTCAGATATGGCTACACCTTC.

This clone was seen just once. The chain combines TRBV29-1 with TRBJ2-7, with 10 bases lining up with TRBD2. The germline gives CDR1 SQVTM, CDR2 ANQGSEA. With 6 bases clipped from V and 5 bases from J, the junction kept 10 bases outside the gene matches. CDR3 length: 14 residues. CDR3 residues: CSVRRASGGNEQYF. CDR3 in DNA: TGCAGCGTCCGACGGGCTAGCGGGGGTAACGAGCAGTACTTC.

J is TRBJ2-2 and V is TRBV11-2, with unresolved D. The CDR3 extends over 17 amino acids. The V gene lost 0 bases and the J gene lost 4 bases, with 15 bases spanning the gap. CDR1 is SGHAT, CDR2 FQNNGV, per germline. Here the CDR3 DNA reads TGTGCCAGCAGCTTAGATTCCGGAAACTTTCCCACCGGGGAGCTGTTTTTT. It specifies CASSLDSGNFPTGELFF.

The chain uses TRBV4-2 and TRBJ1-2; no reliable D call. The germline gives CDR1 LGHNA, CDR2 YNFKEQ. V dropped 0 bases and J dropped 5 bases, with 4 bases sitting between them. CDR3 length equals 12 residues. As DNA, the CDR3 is TGTGCCAGCAGCCAAGAAGGGTATGGCTACACCTTC. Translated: CASSQEGYGYTF.

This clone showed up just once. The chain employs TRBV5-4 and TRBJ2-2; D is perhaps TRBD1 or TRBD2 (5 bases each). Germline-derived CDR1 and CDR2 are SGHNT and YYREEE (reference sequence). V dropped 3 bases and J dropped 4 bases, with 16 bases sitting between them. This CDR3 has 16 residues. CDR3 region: CASSYGDRLGTGELFF. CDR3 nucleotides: TGTGCCAGCAGCTATGGGGACCGTCTCGGCACCGGGGAGCTGTTTTTT.

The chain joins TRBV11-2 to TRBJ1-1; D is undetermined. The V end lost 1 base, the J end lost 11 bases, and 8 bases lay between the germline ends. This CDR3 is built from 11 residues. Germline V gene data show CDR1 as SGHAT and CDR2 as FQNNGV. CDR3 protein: CASSLGRVAFF. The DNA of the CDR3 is TGTGCCAGCAGCTTAGGGAGGGTGGCTTTCTTT.

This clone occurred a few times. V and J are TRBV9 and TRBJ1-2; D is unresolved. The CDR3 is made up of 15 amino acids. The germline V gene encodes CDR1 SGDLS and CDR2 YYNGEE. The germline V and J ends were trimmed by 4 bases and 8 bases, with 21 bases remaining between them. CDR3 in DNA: TGTGCCAGCAGCCCCCTAGCGGCTGACACTGGGGGCTACACCTTC. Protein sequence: CASSPLAADTGGYTF.

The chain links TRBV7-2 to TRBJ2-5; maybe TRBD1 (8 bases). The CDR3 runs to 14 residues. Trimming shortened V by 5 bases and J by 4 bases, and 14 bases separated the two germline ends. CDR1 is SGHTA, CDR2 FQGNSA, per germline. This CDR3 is CASSPHRGGETQYF. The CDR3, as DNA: TGTGCCAGCAGCCCACACAGGGGGGGAGAGACCCAGTACTTC.